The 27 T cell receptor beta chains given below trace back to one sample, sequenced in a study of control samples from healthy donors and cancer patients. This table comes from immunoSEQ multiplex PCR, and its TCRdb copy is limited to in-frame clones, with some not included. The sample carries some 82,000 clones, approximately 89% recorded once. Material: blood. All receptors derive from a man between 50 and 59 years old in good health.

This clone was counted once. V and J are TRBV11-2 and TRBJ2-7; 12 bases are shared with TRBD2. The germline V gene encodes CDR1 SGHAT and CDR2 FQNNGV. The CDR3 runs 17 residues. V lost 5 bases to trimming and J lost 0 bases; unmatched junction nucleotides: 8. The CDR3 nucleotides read TGTGCCAGCAGCCACGGGACTAGCGGGTTTAGCTCCTACGAGCAGTACTTC. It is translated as CASSHGTSGFSSYEQYF.

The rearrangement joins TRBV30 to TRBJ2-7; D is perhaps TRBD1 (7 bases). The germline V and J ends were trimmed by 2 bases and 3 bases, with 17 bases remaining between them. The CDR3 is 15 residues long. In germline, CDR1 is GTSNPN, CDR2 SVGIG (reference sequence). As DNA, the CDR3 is TGTGCCTGGAGTCCCCCAGGGGGGCTCGACTACGAGCAGTACGTC. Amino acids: CAWSPPGGLDYEQYV.

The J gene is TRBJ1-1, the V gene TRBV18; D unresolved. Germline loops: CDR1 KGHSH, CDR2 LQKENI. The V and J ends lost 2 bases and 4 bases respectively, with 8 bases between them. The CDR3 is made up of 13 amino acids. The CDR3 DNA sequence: TGTGCCAGCTCACCAATTTTTGGCACTGAAGCTTTCTTT. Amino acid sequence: CASSPIFGTEAFF.

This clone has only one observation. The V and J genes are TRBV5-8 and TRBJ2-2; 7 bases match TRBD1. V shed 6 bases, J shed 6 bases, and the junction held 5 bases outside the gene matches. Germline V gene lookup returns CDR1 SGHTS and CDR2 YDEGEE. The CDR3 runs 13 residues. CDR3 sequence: CASIYRGSGELFF. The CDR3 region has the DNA TGTGCCAGCATCTACAGGGGATCCGGGGAGCTGTTTTTT. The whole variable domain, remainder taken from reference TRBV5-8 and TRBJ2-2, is EAGVTQSPTHLIKTRGQQATLRCSPISGHTSVYWYQQALGLGLQFLLWYDEGEERNRGNFPPRFSGRQFPNYSSELNVNALELEDSALYLCASIYRGSGELFFGEGSRLTVL.

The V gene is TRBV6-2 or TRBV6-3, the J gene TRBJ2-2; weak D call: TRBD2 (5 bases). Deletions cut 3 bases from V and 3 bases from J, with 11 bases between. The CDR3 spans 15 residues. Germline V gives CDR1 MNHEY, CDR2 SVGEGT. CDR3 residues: CASSYQADHTGELFF. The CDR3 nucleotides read TGTGCCAGCAGTTATCAAGCGGATCACACCGGGGAGCTGTTTTTT.

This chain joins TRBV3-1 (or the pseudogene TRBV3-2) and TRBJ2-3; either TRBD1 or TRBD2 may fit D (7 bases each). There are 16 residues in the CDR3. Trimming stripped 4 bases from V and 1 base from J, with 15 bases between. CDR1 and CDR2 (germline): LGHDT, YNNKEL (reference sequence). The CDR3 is CASSPGGGTGTDTQYF. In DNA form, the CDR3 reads TGTGCCAGCAGCCCGGGAGGCGGGACAGGCACAGATACGCAGTATTTT.

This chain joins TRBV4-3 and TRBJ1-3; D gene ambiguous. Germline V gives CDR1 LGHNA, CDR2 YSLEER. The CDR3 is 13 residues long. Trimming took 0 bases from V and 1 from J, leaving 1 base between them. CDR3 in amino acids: CASSQESGNTIYF. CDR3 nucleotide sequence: TGCGCCAGCAGCCAAGAGTCTGGAAACACCATATATTTT.

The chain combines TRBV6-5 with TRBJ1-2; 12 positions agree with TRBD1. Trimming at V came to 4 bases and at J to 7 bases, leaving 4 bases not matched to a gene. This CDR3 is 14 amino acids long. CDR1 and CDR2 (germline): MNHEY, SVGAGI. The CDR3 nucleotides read TGTGCCAGCAGTTCCTGGGGACAGGGGGCTGGCTACACCTTC. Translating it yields CASSSWGQGAGYTF.

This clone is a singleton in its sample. CDR3 coding DNA: TGTGCCAGTAGTATGTTCGGACACTTGAACACTGAAGCTTTCTTT. Its protein is CASSMFGHLNTEAFF. This sequence joins TRBV19 and TRBJ1-1; D might be TRBD1 (5 bases). The CDR3 sequence is 15 residues long. CDR1 is LNHDA, CDR2 SQIVND, per germline (reference sequence). With 3 bases removed from V and 0 bases from J, the gap between germline ends came to 11 bases.

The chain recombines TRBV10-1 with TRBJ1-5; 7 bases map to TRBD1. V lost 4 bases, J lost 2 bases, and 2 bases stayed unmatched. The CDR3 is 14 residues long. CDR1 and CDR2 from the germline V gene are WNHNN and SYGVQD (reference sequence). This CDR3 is CASSVRGGNQPQHF. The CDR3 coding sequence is TGCGCCAGCAGTGTCAGGGGGGGCAATCAGCCCCAGCATTTT.

The CDR3 reads CASSLGLMSQPQHF. The CDR3 DNA follows: TGTGCCAGCAGCTTAGGATTAATGTCCCAGCCCCAGCATTTT. The rearrangement uses TRBV11-2 and TRBJ1-5; D is unresolved. The CDR3 sequence is 14 residues long. V lost 1 base, J lost 7 bases, and 11 bases lay in between. The germline CDR1 and CDR2 sequences are SGHAT and FQNNGV.

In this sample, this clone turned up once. The CDR3 DNA reads as TGTGCCTGGAATAGAGGGTTGGGCACAGATACGCAGTATTTT. It specifies CAWNRGLGTDTQYF. The rearrangement links TRBV30 to TRBJ2-3; TRBD2 is a possible D gene (5 bases). The CDR3 contains 14 residues. Germline CDR1 GTSNPN, CDR2 SVGIG (reference sequence). Trimming removed 4 bases from V and 1 base from J, with 12 bases in between.

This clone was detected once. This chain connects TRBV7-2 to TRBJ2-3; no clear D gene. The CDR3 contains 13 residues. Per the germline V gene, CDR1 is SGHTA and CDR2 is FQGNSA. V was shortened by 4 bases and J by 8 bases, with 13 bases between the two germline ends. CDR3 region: CASSSSIDGTQYF. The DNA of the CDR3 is TGTGCCAGCAGCTCGAGTATTGACGGTACGCAGTATTTT.

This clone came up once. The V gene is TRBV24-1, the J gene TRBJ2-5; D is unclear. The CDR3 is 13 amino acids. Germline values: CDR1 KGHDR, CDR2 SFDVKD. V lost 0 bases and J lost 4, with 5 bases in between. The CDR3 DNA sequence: TGTGCCACCAGTGATTTGGTAGCAGAGACCCAGTACTTC. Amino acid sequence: CATSDLVAETQYF.

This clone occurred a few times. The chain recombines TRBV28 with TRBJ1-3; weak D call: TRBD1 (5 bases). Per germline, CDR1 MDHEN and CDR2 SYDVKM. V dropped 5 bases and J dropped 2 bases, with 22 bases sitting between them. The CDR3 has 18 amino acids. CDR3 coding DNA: TGTGCCAGCAGTCTTCCCGGTGGGGGTGGTCTAGCTGGAAACACCATATATTTT. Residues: CASSLPGGGGLAGNTIYF.

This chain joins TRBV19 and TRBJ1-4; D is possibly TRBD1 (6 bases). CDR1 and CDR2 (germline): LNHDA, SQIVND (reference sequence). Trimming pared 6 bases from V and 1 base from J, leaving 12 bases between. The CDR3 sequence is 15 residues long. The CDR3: CASSQLGQTNEKLFF. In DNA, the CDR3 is TGTGCCAGTAGCCAACTGGGACAAACTAATGAAAAACTGTTTTTT. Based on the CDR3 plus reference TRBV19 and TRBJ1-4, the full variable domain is DGGITQSPKYLFRKEGQNVTLSCEQNLNHDAMYWYRQDPGQGLRLIYYSQIVNDFQKGDIAEGYSVSREKKESFPLTVTSAQKNPTAFYLCASSQLGQTNEKLFFGSGTQLSVL.

The CDR3 nucleotides are TGTGCCAGCAGTGCTACGTTTGAAGATACGCAGTATTTT. Its protein product is CASSATFEDTQYF. This sequence joins TRBV25-1 and TRBJ2-3; D remains unclear. The V gene lost 4 bases and the J gene lost 5 bases, with 10 bases spanning the gap. This CDR3 is built from 13 residues. Germline V gene sequence: CDR1 MGHDK, CDR2 SYGVNS.

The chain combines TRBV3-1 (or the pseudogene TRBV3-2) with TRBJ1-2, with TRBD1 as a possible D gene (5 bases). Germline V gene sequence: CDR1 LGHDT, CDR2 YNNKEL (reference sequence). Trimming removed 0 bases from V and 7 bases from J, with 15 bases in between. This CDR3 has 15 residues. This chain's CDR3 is CASSQEMGRGGGYTF. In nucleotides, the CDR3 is TGTGCCAGCAGCCAAGAGATGGGTAGGGGCGGTGGCTACACCTTC.

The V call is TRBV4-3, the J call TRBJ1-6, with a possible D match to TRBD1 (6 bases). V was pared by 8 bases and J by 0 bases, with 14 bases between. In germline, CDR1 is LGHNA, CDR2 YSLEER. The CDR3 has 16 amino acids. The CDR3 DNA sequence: TGCGCCAGCGGGAAGGGGGACAACTCCTATAATTCACCCCTCCACTTT. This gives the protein CASGKGDNSYNSPLHF.

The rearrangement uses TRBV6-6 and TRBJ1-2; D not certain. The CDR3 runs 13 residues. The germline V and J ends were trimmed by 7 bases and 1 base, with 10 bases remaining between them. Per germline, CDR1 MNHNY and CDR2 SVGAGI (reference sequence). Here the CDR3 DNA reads TGTGCCAGCACCCTACAGAGTAACTATGGCTACACCTTC. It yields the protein CASTLQSNYGYTF.

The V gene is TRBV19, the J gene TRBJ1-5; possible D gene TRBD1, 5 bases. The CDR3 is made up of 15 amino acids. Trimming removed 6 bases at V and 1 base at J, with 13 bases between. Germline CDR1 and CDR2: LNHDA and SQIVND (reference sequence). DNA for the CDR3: TGTGCCAGTAGAGGGGTTGTGGGGAGCAATCAGCCCCAGCATTTT. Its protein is CASRGVVGSNQPQHF.

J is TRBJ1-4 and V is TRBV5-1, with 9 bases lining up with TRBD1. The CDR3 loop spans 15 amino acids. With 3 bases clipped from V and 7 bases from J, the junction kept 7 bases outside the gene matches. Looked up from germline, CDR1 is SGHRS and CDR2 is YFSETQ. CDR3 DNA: TGCGCCAGCAGCTGGGGACAGGGTGCGGGTGAAAAACTGTTTTTT. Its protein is CASSWGQGAGEKLFF.

DNA of the CDR3: TGTGCCAGCAGCGCGGCAGAGGATACGCAGTATTTT. This gives the protein CASSAAEDTQYF. V usage is TRBV7-9 and J usage is TRBJ2-3; no firm D call. The CDR3 consists of 12 residues. Germline V lookup: CDR1 SEHNR, CDR2 FQNEAQ (reference sequence). The V end lost 5 bases, the J end lost 6 bases, and 9 bases lay between the germline ends.

In DNA, the CDR3 is TGTGCCAGCAGCGATAAGACTAGCGGGGGCACAGATACGCAGTATTTT. This codes for CASSDKTSGGTDTQYF. This chain links TRBV5-4 with TRBJ2-3, with TRBD2 identical over 11 bases. This CDR3 region has 16 residues. The J segment lost 1 base and the V segment lost 4 bases, leaving 5 bases of the junction unmatched. Germline V CDR1 and CDR2: SGHNT, YYREEE (reference sequence).

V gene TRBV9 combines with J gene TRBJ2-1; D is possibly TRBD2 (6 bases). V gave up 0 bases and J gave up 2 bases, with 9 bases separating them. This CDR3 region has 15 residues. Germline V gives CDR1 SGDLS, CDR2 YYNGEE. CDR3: CASSVDAGPYNEQFF. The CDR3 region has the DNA TGTGCCAGCAGCGTAGATGCGGGACCCTACAATGAGCAGTTCTTC.

The CDR3 sequence: CASSQDWVLGQPQHF. The CDR3, as DNA: TGCGCCAGCAGCCAAGACTGGGTTCTAGGTCAGCCCCAGCATTTT. V is TRBV4-3 and J is TRBJ1-5; D unclear. V shed 0 bases and J shed 6 bases, with 12 bases lying between them. Per the germline V gene, CDR1 is LGHNA and CDR2 is YSLEER. The CDR3 consists of 15 residues.

The CDR3 nucleotides read TGTGCCAGCAGCGCTGGGACAGTAAATGAGCAGTTCTTC. Translation gives CASSAGTVNEQFF. This chain joins TRBV9 and TRBJ2-1; TRBD1 matches 7 bases. The germline V gene encodes CDR1 SGDLS and CDR2 YYNGEE. V shed 3 bases and J 7 bases; nucleotides not matched to a gene: 4. The CDR3 is 13 residues long.